These 30 T cell receptor beta chains were all obtained from the same sample, sequenced in a study of cytomegalovirus exposure and HLA in healthy donors listed by TCRdb under 2017. The library was made by the immunoSEQ multiplex PCR assay. The multiplex PCR relied on a mix of 60 forward primers for TCR Vbeta segments and 13 reverse primers for TCR Jbeta segments. Not all clones reach the TCRdb copy of this immuneACCESS table, which keeps in-frame sequences only. Checked studies attribute under half of the gap to unresolved V genes and leave the rest unexplained. Present in this sample are 150,000 to 200,000 clones, 84% of which were seen just once. The top ten clonotypes cover 1.5% to 2.5% of the sample. The material sequenced was PBMCs. These receptors came from a man aged 18 to 35 in good health and CMV-seronegative.

The chain's CDR3 is CASSRGLAGTDTQYF. The CDR3 region has the DNA TGTGCCAGCAGCCGAGGACTAGCGGGAACAGATACGCAGTATTTT. V is TRBV28 and J is TRBJ2-3, with 12 bases identical to TRBD2. CDR1 and CDR2 from the germline V gene are MDHEN and SYDVKM. This CDR3 has 15 amino acids. V dropped 6 bases and J dropped 3; count of bases not matched to a gene: 4.

This sequence joins TRBV6-1 and TRBJ1-4, with D perhaps TRBD1 (5 bases). V was cut by 7 bases and J by 7 bases, with 16 bases left in between. The CDR3 runs to 14 residues. Per the germline V gene, CDR1 is MNHNS and CDR2 is SASEGT. The CDR3 protein is CASNQPHTGEKLFF. The DNA of the CDR3 is TGTGCCAGCAACCAGCCCCACACAGGTGAAAAACTGTTTTTT.

V usage is TRBV13 and J usage is TRBJ2-7; D is perhaps TRBD1 (6 bases). Trimming left V 6 bases short and J 1 base short, with 16 bases between. Looked up from germline, CDR1 is PRHDT and CDR2 is FYEKMQ (reference sequence). The CDR3 is 15 amino acids. In DNA, the CDR3 is TGTGCCAGCAGTCCACAGGGTTACTCATCCTACGAGCAGTACTTC. Its protein is CASSPQGYSSYEQYF.

The V and J genes are TRBV13 and TRBJ2-5, with TRBD2 identical over 8 bases. Unmatched junction bases numbered 7, after V lost 3 bases and J lost 7 bases. Germline V gives CDR1 PRHDT, CDR2 FYEKMQ (reference sequence). The CDR3 is 14 amino acids. The CDR3: CASSFTSGGGTQYF. CDR3 DNA: TGTGCCAGCAGCTTCACTAGCGGTGGTGGGACCCAGTACTTC.

The chain carries TRBV7-9 and TRBJ1-1; no firm D call. Trimming took 1 base from V and 6 from J, leaving 9 bases between them. Germline V gene sequence: CDR1 SEHNR, CDR2 FQNEAQ (reference sequence). The CDR3 is 13 residues long. The CDR3 nucleotides are TGTGCCAGCAGCTTAGTCGGGATTGCTGAAGCTTTCTTT. Translation: CASSLVGIAEAFF.

This chain links TRBV5-1 with TRBJ1-1, with D tentatively TRBD1 (6 bases). V shed 7 bases and J shed 1 base, with 20 bases lying between them. CDR1 SGHRS and CDR2 YFSETQ come from the germline V gene. The CDR3 is 16 residues long. The CDR3 DNA sequence: TGCGCCAGCGCCAAGGGCTTGGGGGCGGGGAACACTGAAGCTTTCTTT. It encodes CASAKGLGAGNTEAFF.

The chain links TRBV28 to TRBJ2-4; 11 nucleotides align to TRBD2. CDR3 length equals 13 residues. The ends lost 6 bases at V and 9 bases at J; junction bases unmatched: 4. In germline, CDR1 is MDHEN, CDR2 SYDVKM. CDR3 protein: CASRLAGAGIQYF. The DNA for the CDR3 is TGTGCCAGCAGACTAGCGGGAGCGGGCATTCAGTACTTC.

V is TRBV10-3 and J is TRBJ1-1; TRBD1 is a possible D gene (5 bases). Trimming shortened V by 0 bases and J by 4 bases, and 12 bases separated the two germline ends. The germline CDR1 and CDR2 sequences are ENHRY and SYGVKD. The CDR3 sequence is 15 residues long. The CDR3 is CAISESGGAFTEAFF. CDR3 in DNA: TGTGCCATCAGTGAGTCGGGAGGGGCTTTCACTGAAGCTTTCTTT.

The genes are TRBV7-8 and TRBJ2-3; TRBD2 agrees at 14 bases. This CDR3 contains 15 residues. With V trimmed by 5 bases and J by 6 bases, 4 bases remained unmatched. CDR1 is SGHVS and CDR2 is FQNEAQ in the germline V gene. The CDR3 reads CASSPGLAGVDTQYF. The CDR3 nucleotides read TGTGCCAGCAGCCCGGGACTAGCGGGAGTTGATACGCAGTATTTT.

This clone was detected only once. This chain uses TRBV7-3 with TRBJ2-7; D is unclear. CDR3 size: 13 residues. From germline, CDR1 is SGHTA and CDR2 FQGTGA. V was cut by 5 bases and J by 3 bases, with 11 bases left in between. As DNA, the CDR3 is TGTGCCAGCAGCCAAAAAACGGGCTACGAGCAGTACTTC. Protein: CASSQKTGYEQYF.

This chain uses TRBV5-4 with TRBJ1-1; no definite D call. Germline lookup yields CDR1 SGHNT and CDR2 YYREEE (reference sequence). The ends were cut back, 4 bases at V and 0 bases at J, with 10 bases in the middle. CDR3 size: 14 residues. CDR3 nucleotides: TGTGCCAGCAGCACCAAGAACATGAACACTGAAGCTTTCTTT. Its protein is CASSTKNMNTEAFF.

This clone appeared once. This chain links TRBV6-5 with TRBJ1-4; 7 bases map to TRBD1. Germline V CDR1 and CDR2: MNHEY, SVGAGI. Losses at the gene ends were 11 bases for V and 8 bases for J; bases not matched to a gene: 11. This CDR3 contains 13 residues. The DNA for the CDR3 is TGTGCCCTCTCGACAGGGATATCCGAAAAACTGTTTTTT. It is translated as CALSTGISEKLFF.

V gene TRBV28 combines with J gene TRBJ2-7, with D perhaps TRBD2 (7 bases). This CDR3 has 13 residues. Germline CDR1 reads MDHEN; CDR2 reads SYDVKM. Deletions cut 7 bases from V and 2 bases from J, with 12 bases between. The CDR3 loop is CASTVGGPYEQYF. The CDR3 nucleotides read TGTGCCAGCACCGTCGGGGGGCCCTACGAGCAGTACTTC.

V usage is TRBV6-6 and J usage is TRBJ1-3; 7 nucleotides match TRBD1. V gave up 6 bases and J gave up 4 bases; unmatched junction bases: 6. The CDR3 is 14 residues long. Germline values: CDR1 MNHNY, CDR2 SVGAGI (reference sequence). In nucleotides, the CDR3 is TGTGCCAGCAGCCAACAGGGGAACGGAAACACCATATATTTT. The encoded protein is CASSQQGNGNTIYF.

The V call is TRBV4-3, the J call TRBJ2-5, with TRBD1 as a possible D gene (6 bases). The CDR3 extends over 14 amino acids. The germline V gene has CDR1 LGHNA and CDR2 YSLEER. With 0 bases removed from V and 4 bases from J, the gap between germline ends came to 9 bases. The DNA of the CDR3 is TGCGCCAGCAGCCAAGAAGGCAGGGGAGAGACCCAGTACTTC. Translation gives CASSQEGRGETQYF.

The chain uses TRBV4-2 and TRBJ2-2; D perhaps matches TRBD2 (5 bases). Germline CDR1 LGHNA, CDR2 YNFKEQ. The V and J ends lost 3 bases and 1 base respectively, with 9 bases between them. This CDR3 has 15 amino acids. DNA of the CDR3: TGTGCCAGCAGCCACCTCAGCGGGAACACCGGGGAGCTGTTTTTT. It is translated as CASSHLSGNTGELFF.

This sequence joins TRBV7-3 and TRBJ2-2; a possible D gene is TRBD1 (10 bases). The CDR3 is 15 residues long. Germline CDR1 is SGHTA and CDR2 is FQGTGA. Trimming removed 5 bases from V and 5 bases from J, with 15 bases in between. CDR3 DNA sequence: TGTGCCAGCAGCCTAGCGGGACAGGGGACCGGGGAGCTGTTTTTT. As protein: CASSLAGQGTGELFF.

The genes are TRBV6-1 and TRBJ2-5, with D perhaps matching TRBD1 (8 bases). V gave up 6 bases and J gave up 5 bases, with 19 bases separating them. Germline V gene data show CDR1 as MNHNS and CDR2 as SASEGT. This CDR3 has 15 amino acids. The CDR3 protein is CASSHTGGEGETQYF. Written as DNA, the CDR3 is TGTGCCAGCAGCCATACAGGGGGGGAGGGGGAGACCCAGTACTTC.

This sequence joins TRBV27 and TRBJ2-5; D gene unclear. The tail of the sequence fits TRBJ2-7 better, so the J call may be wrong. This CDR3 region has 14 residues. The germline gives CDR1 MNHEY, CDR2 SMNVEV (reference sequence). The CDR3 sequence: CASSLQVSSYEQYF. The CDR3 DNA follows: TGTGCCAGCAGTCTCCAGGTCAGCTCCTACGAGCAGTACTTC.

The chain links TRBV6-5 to TRBJ2-5; the match to TRBD2 covers 8 bases. The better agreement between TRBJ2-7 and the DNA end casts doubt on the J call. Germline CDR1 MNHEY, CDR2 SVGAGI. CDR3 size: 14 residues. CDR3 in DNA: TGTGCCAGCAGTTTACTAGCGGAGGCCTACGAGCAGTACTTC. Protein: CASSLLAEAYEQYF.

V is TRBV6-6 and J is TRBJ1-1; D call uncertain. Germline lookup yields CDR1 MNHNY and CDR2 SVGAGI (reference sequence). The CDR3 has 14 amino acids. Trimming pared 2 bases from V and 2 bases from J, leaving 9 bases between. This CDR3 is CASSYLPGNTEAFF. In nucleotides, the CDR3 is TGTGCCAGCAGTTACCTGCCGGGTAACACTGAAGCTTTCTTT.

The chain joins TRBV4-1 to TRBJ2-1; D is perhaps TRBD1 (6 bases). In germline, CDR1 is MGHRA, CDR2 YSYEKL. V lost 2 bases and J lost 7, with 15 bases in between. This CDR3 has 15 residues. This CDR3 reads CASSQPFDRNNEQFF. The CDR3 DNA follows: TGCGCCAGCAGCCAACCCTTCGACAGGAATAATGAGCAGTTCTTC.

The chain joins TRBV5-4 to TRBJ1-2; TRBD1 might be the D (6 bases). The V gene's germline CDR1 is SGHNT and CDR2 YYREEE (reference sequence). Trimming removed 0 bases at V and 4 bases at J, with 13 bases between. The CDR3 contains 15 residues. The DNA for the CDR3 is TGTGCCAGCAGCTTGGACAGGGCCATGTCCTATGGCTACACCTTC. It specifies CASSLDRAMSYGYTF.

The chain is built from TRBV19 and TRBJ2-5, with TRBD2 matching 7 bases. The germline CDR1 and CDR2 sequences are LNHDA and SQIVND (reference sequence). After removal of 4 bases from V and 4 bases from J, the junction contained 3 bases not matched to a gene. This CDR3 region has 13 residues. The CDR3 sequence: CASSTSGPETQYF. The CDR3 bases are TGTGCCAGTAGTACTAGCGGCCCAGAGACCCAGTACTTC.

This sequence joins TRBV9 and TRBJ1-2; no clear D. CDR1 and CDR2 (germline): SGDLS, YYNGEE. V was clipped by 1 base and J by 4 bases, with 14 bases between them. The CDR3 runs 15 residues. CDR3 in amino acids: CASSVLAVEGYGYTF. In DNA, the CDR3 is TGTGCCAGCAGCGTACTAGCCGTTGAGGGCTATGGCTACACCTTC.

The chain recombines TRBV5-6 with TRBJ2-5; TRBD2 is a possible D gene (5 bases). Germline-derived CDR1 and CDR2 are SGHDT and YYEEEE. CDR3 length: 13 residues. Trimming took 4 bases from V and 2 from J, leaving 9 bases between them. The CDR3 loop is CASSPSGQETQYF. CDR3 sequence (DNA): TGTGCCAGCAGCCCCAGCGGTCAAGAGACCCAGTACTTC.

The rearrangement uses TRBV30 and TRBJ1-1, with TRBD1 matching 8 bases. CDR3 length: 12 residues. Germline CDR1 and CDR2: GTSNPN and SVGIG (reference sequence). The J segment lost 7 bases and the V segment lost 2 bases, leaving 3 bases of the junction unmatched. The CDR3 region has the DNA TGTGCCTGGAGTCAGGGGGCAAATGAAGCTTTCTTT. Its protein is CAWSQGANEAFF.

The chain employs TRBV9 and TRBJ1-2; possibly TRBD1 for D (6 bases). V was shortened by 4 bases and J by 5 bases, with 12 bases between the two germline ends. Germline loops: CDR1 SGDLS, CDR2 YYNGEE. The CDR3 contains 13 residues. The CDR3 region has the DNA TGTGCCAGCAGCCTTGGACAGACTTATGGCTACACCTTC. This encodes CASSLGQTYGYTF.

The rearrangement joins TRBV27 to TRBJ2-1; 8 bases match TRBD1. With V trimmed by 5 bases and J by 6 bases, 6 bases remained unmatched. This CDR3 region has 14 residues. From germline, CDR1 is MNHEY and CDR2 SMNVEV (reference sequence). The CDR3 is CASSDTGGPNEQFF. For the CDR3, the DNA is TGTGCCAGCAGTGATACAGGGGGTCCCAATGAGCAGTTCTTC.

J is TRBJ2-3 and V is TRBV9; TRBD2 is a possible D gene (6 bases). This CDR3 is built from 15 residues. Germline V gene sequence: CDR1 SGDLS, CDR2 YYNGEE. V dropped 2 bases and J dropped 4 bases, with 14 bases sitting between them. In DNA, the CDR3 is TGTGCCAGCAGCGTTGGAGGGTCCGGCGCAGATACGCAGTATTTT. Translated, it gives CASSVGGSGADTQYF.